Following are 27 T cell receptor beta chains from one sample sequenced in a study of Graves' ophthalmopathy and Graves' hyperthyroidism. RNA transcripts provided the template for amplifying TCR beta CDR3 regions. In the first round, RT-PCR was carried out with HTBI primers, and a multiplex PCR formed the second round. MiXCR, run by TCRdb on the multiplex PCR reads, gives a single entry per CDR3 protein. Of more than 1,000,000 distinct CDR3 sequences listed, 35% to 40% are singletons. Specimen: peripheral blood or thyroid tissue (not recorded which). The receptor set was obtained from an adult man with Graves' hyperthyroidism.

The chain couples TRBV20-1 to TRBJ1-5, with 8 bases fitting TRBD1. Germline CDR1 is DFQATT and CDR2 is SNEGSKA (reference sequence). V lost 6 bases and J lost 5; bases outside the gene matches: 6. This CDR3 has 13 amino acids. The CDR3, as DNA: TGCAGTGCACAAGACAGGGGAGATCAGCCCCAGCATTTT. Translating it yields CSAQDRGDQPQHF.

With regard to this clonotype: A much larger clonotype is one base distant, so this may be a read error. The chain uses TRBV20-1 and TRBJ2-5; D possibly corresponds to TRBD2 (6 bases). The V end lost 6 bases, the J end lost 5 bases, and 10 bases lay between the germline ends. The CDR3 is made up of 11 amino acids. Germline V gene data show CDR1 as DFQATT and CDR2 as SNEGSKA (reference sequence). The CDR3 nucleotides are TGCAGTGCCCCACGGGAGGAGACCCAGTACTTC. Translation gives CSAPREETQYF.

As concerns this clonotype: The junction and the germline gene differ at one end; a read error may be behind it. This chain links TRBV13 with TRBJ1-4, with D possibly matching TRBD1 (5 bases). Germline values: CDR1 PRHDT, CDR2 FYEKMQ (reference sequence). This CDR3 spans 14 amino acids. The CDR3 protein is CASSRGRANEKLLF. CDR3 bases: TGTGCCAGCAGCCGGGGACGGGCTAATGAAAAACTGCTTTTT. Full variable domain (missing parts from reference TRBV13 and TRBJ1-4): AAGVIQSPRHLIKEKRETATLKCYPIPRHDTVYWYQQGPGQDPQFLISFYEKMQSDKGSIPDRFSAQQFSDYHSELNMSSLELGDSALYFCASSRGRANEKLLFGSGTQLSVL.

This clonotype was seen at least ten times. The chain couples TRBV7-9 to TRBJ2-7, with 7 bases matching TRBD1. This CDR3 comprises 14 residues. Unmatched junction bases numbered 7, after V lost 5 bases and J lost 3 bases. Germline lookup yields CDR1 SEHNR and CDR2 FQNEAQ (reference sequence). The chain's CDR3 is CASSLPGTVYEQYF. CDR3 sequence (DNA): TGTGCCAGCAGCCTACCCGGGACAGTCTACGAGCAGTACTTC.

This clonotype occurred many times. The chain employs TRBV9 and TRBJ1-3; unclear D gene. This CDR3 is 18 amino acids long. V was cut by 2 bases and J by 0 bases, with 18 bases left in between. CDR1 and CDR2 (germline): SGDLS, YYNGEE. The CDR3 bases are TGTGCCAGCAGCGTTGAAGATCGGGGAACGAGCTCTGGAAACACCATATATTTT. Amino acid sequence: CASSVEDRGTSSGNTIYF.

This clonotype was detected ten times or more. The V gene is TRBV4-1, the J gene TRBJ2-7; TRBD1 agrees at 10 bases. Germline V gives CDR1 MGHRA, CDR2 YSYEKL. The J segment lost 6 bases and the V segment lost 4 bases, leaving 9 bases of the junction unmatched. The CDR3 length is 15 residues. Here the CDR3 DNA reads TGCGCCAGCAGCCGGCCGGGACAGGGGTCTGGCGAGCAGTACTTC. This gives the protein CASSRPGQGSGEQYF.

The rearrangement joins TRBV20-1 to TRBJ1-1, with a tentative D call TRBD1 (5 bases). The CDR3 consists of 12 residues. V lost 3 bases to trimming and J lost 3 bases, with 8 bases between them. The germline CDR1 and CDR2 sequences are DFQATT and SNEGSKA (reference sequence). CDR3 region: CSASATDTEAFF. The CDR3 coding sequence is TGCAGTGCTAGTGCGACAGACACTGAAGCTTTCTTT.

This rearrangement joins TRBV7-3 to TRBJ2-7; 10 nucleotides match TRBD2. Germline CDR1 reads SGHTA; CDR2 reads FQGTGA. V shed 5 bases and J 6 bases; nucleotides not matched to a gene: 16. The CDR3 totals 17 residues. The CDR3 loop reads CASSPLAGAGLTSEQYF. CDR3 sequence (DNA): TGTGCCAGCAGCCCCCTAGCGGGAGCGGGCTTAACCAGCGAGCAGTACTTC.

The chain links TRBV7-9 to TRBJ1-5; D remains unclear. The germline gives CDR1 SEHNR, CDR2 FQNEAQ (reference sequence). Deletions cut 4 bases from V and 0 bases from J, with 7 bases between. The CDR3 is 14 residues long. CDR3: CASSSWNSNQPQHF. CDR3 DNA sequence: TGTGCCAGCAGCTCCTGGAATAGCAATCAGCCCCAGCATTTT.

This clonotype occurred many times. The gene calls are TRBV7-2 and TRBJ1-6; 10 bases line up with TRBD1. This CDR3 spans 17 amino acids. Germline loops: CDR1 SGHTA, CDR2 FQGNSA. The J segment lost 7 bases and the V segment lost 5 bases, leaving 11 bases of the junction unmatched. In nucleotides, the CDR3 is TGTGCCAGCAGCCCCCGGACAGGGGGACGTATGAATTCACCCCTCCACTTT. This translates into CASSPRTGGRMNSPLHF.

Notes on this clonotype: With a much larger clone just one base away, this may be a read error. The chain joins TRBV7-9 to TRBJ1-5, with TRBD1 identical over 11 bases. Germline CDR1 SEHNR, CDR2 FQNEAQ (reference sequence). V trimming: 11 bases; J trimming: 8 bases; junction bases outside the gene matches: 8. The CDR3 extends over 13 amino acids. The DNA of the CDR3 is TGTGCCGGCACCCGGACAGGGGGCGAGCCCCAGCATTTT. It specifies CAGTRTGGEPQHF.

This clonotype was recorded at least ten times. This chain joins TRBV2 and TRBJ1-5; D is possibly TRBD1 (6 bases). Trimming stripped 8 bases from V and 2 bases from J, with 19 bases between. CDR3 size: 16 residues. CDR1 is SNHLY and CDR2 is FYNNEI in the germline V gene. The CDR3: CASVAGVNRGNQPQHF. CDR3 bases: TGTGCCAGCGTGGCAGGGGTGAACAGGGGCAATCAGCCCCAGCATTTT.

There are a few counts of this clonotype. The chain employs TRBV3-1 and TRBJ1-2; D uncertain. Germline CDR1 is LGHDT and CDR2 is YNNKEL (reference sequence). Trimming took off 8 bases at V and 6 bases at J, with 7 bases between the two ends. CDR3 length: 10 residues. This CDR3 is CASGENGYTF. DNA for the CDR3: TGTGCCAGCGGCGAAAATGGCTACACCTTC.

This clonotype was seen at least ten times. V usage is TRBV29-1 and J usage is TRBJ1-2, with D unclear. The V gene lost 6 bases and the J gene lost 4 bases, with 15 bases spanning the gap. Germline V CDR1 and CDR2: SQVTM, ANQGSEA. The CDR3 spans 13 residues. The DNA of the CDR3 is TGCAGCGTAGAAAGCGGGCAGAGCTATGGCTACACCTTC. It yields the protein CSVESGQSYGYTF.

This chain connects TRBV2 to TRBJ1-2, with D maybe TRBD1 (6 bases). The CDR3 is made up of 10 amino acids. The V gene's germline CDR1 is SNHLY and CDR2 FYNNEI. V was shortened by 5 bases and J by 13 bases, with 11 bases between the two germline ends. The CDR3 sequence is CASSFGGLTF. CDR3 nucleotides: TGTGCCAGCAGTTTCGGGGGGCTCACCTTC.

The gene calls are TRBV15 and TRBJ1-3, with unresolved D. Trimming left V 3 bases short and J 0 bases short, with 18 bases between. Germline V lookup: CDR1 LNHNV, CDR2 YYDKDF (reference sequence). CDR3 length: 18 amino acids. The DNA of the CDR3 is TGTGCCACCAGCAGCCCCACGGGAGGTAGGAGCTCTGGAAACACCATATATTTT. Translation: CATSSPTGGRSSGNTIYF.

This clonotype was detected ten times or more. The chain uses TRBV12-3 or TRBV12-4 and TRBJ2-7; D is perhaps TRBD1 (6 bases). V lost 5 bases and J lost 0, with 14 bases in between. This CDR3 comprises 15 residues. The CDR3 sequence is CASSIGQLSSYEQYF. The CDR3 DNA follows: TGTGCCAGCAGTATAGGACAGCTTAGCTCCTACGAGCAGTACTTC.

This clonotype was recorded a few times. The chain couples TRBV30 to TRBJ1-5; 8 bases match TRBD1. Germline V gene data show CDR1 as GTSNPN and CDR2 as SVGIG (reference sequence). The CDR3 runs 14 residues. V lost 0 bases to trimming and J lost 7 bases; unmatched junction nucleotides: 5. The CDR3: CAWSVGTGVQPQHF. In DNA, the CDR3 is TGTGCCTGGAGTGTAGGGACAGGTGTCCAGCCCCAGCATTTT.

This clonotype was counted ten times or more. The chain is built from TRBV20-1 and TRBJ1-1; D is perhaps TRBD1 (5 bases). Germline CDR1 reads DFQATT; CDR2 reads SNEGSKA (reference sequence). V lost 2 bases, J lost 1 base, and 5 bases lay in between. This CDR3 region has 12 residues. This CDR3 reads CSARRGNTEAFF. CDR3 nucleotides: TGCAGTGCTAGAAGGGGGAACACTGAAGCTTTCTTT.

This chain uses TRBV15 with TRBJ1-5, with D perhaps TRBD1 (5 bases). Looked up from germline, CDR1 is LNHNV and CDR2 is YYDKDF (reference sequence). The CDR3 loop spans 13 amino acids. Trimming left V 3 bases short and J 5 bases short, with 8 bases between. CDR3 protein: CATSSQGDQPQHF. CDR3 DNA: TGTGCCACCAGCAGCCAGGGTGATCAGCCCCAGCATTTT. The complete variable domain, with remaining parts taken from reference TRBV15 and TRBJ1-5, reads DAMVIQNPRYQVTQFGKPVTLSCSQTLNHNVMYWYQQKSSQAPKLLFHYYDKDFNNEADTPDNFQSRRPNTSFCFLDIRSPGLGDTAMYLCATSSQGDQPQHFGDGTRLSIL.

This clonotype was observed at least ten times. The chain joins TRBV7-9 to TRBJ2-5; the match to TRBD1 covers 8 bases. V was pared by 5 bases and J by 5 bases, with 13 bases of the junction left unmatched. The CDR3 is 16 amino acids. Germline V lookup: CDR1 SEHNR, CDR2 FQNEAQ (reference sequence). CDR3 protein: CASSAQGALMGETQYF. CDR3 nucleotide sequence: TGTGCCAGCAGCGCGCAGGGGGCTTTAATGGGGGAGACCCAGTACTTC. Full variable domain (missing parts from reference TRBV7-9 and TRBJ2-5): DTGVSQNPRHKITKRGQNVTFRCDPISEHNRLYWYRQTLGQGPEFLTYFQNEAQLEKSRLLSDRFSAERPKGSFSTLEIQRTEQGDSAMYLCASSAQGALMGETQYFGPGTRLLVL.

This clonotype was seen only a few times. The chain combines TRBV19 with TRBJ2-2; TRBD2 matches at 9 bases. This CDR3 spans 15 amino acids. Germline V gene lookup returns CDR1 LNHDA and CDR2 SQIVND (reference sequence). V lost 7 bases, J lost 5 bases, and 8 bases stayed unmatched. The CDR3 protein is CASKPVAGGTGELFF. Written as DNA, the CDR3 is TGTGCCAGTAAGCCGGTGGCGGGGGGGACCGGGGAGCTGTTTTTT.

V is TRBV15 and J is TRBJ2-5; D possibly corresponds to TRBD1 (6 bases). This CDR3 is built from 15 residues. CDR1 and CDR2 (germline): LNHNV, YYDKDF (reference sequence). Trimming took 0 bases from V and 0 from J, leaving 8 bases between them. The CDR3 DNA is TGTGCCACCAGCAGAGATCGGGACAACCAAGAGACCCAGTACTTC. It specifies CATSRDRDNQETQYF.

This clonotype was detected many times. This chain connects TRBV20-1 to TRBJ1-5; D might be TRBD1 (5 bases). The CDR3 is 14 residues long. From germline, CDR1 is DFQATT and CDR2 SNEGSKA (reference sequence). V dropped 6 bases and J dropped 6 bases, with 18 bases sitting between them. The CDR3 nucleotides are TGCAGTGCCATTGGGACGGTTCGCGGTCAGCCCCAGCATTTT. It codes for CSAIGTVRGQPQHF.

The V and J genes are TRBV5-4 and TRBJ1-1; D gene unclear. Germline CDR1 and CDR2: SGHNT and YYREEE (reference sequence). V was shortened by 4 bases and J by 8 bases, with 21 bases between the two germline ends. This CDR3 comprises 15 residues. CDR3 residues: CASSPQTGLVGEAFF. The DNA for the CDR3 is TGTGCCAGCAGCCCACAAACTGGGTTAGTGGGGGAAGCTTTCTTT.

In its sample, this clonotype was seen many times. The chain employs TRBV19 and TRBJ1-1, with 10 bases matching TRBD1. Germline CDR1 and CDR2: LNHDA and SQIVND (reference sequence). The trim removed 8 bases at V and 0 bases at J, leaving 3 bases unmatched. The CDR3 totals 14 residues. In DNA, the CDR3 is TGTGCCAGTCGGACAGGGGGACTGAACACTGAAGCTTTCTTT. This translates into CASRTGGLNTEAFF.

In regard to this clonotype: Just one base apart from a much larger clone, this may be a read error. This chain's CDR3 is CATSRKDGSSGNTIYF. CDR3 in DNA: TGTGCCACCAGCAGGAAGGATGGGTCCTCTGGAAACACCATATATTTT. The V gene is TRBV15, the J gene TRBJ1-3, with D unclear. This CDR3 spans 16 amino acids. V lost 3 bases to trimming and J lost 0 bases, with 12 bases between them. Germline values: CDR1 LNHNV, CDR2 YYDKDF (reference sequence).